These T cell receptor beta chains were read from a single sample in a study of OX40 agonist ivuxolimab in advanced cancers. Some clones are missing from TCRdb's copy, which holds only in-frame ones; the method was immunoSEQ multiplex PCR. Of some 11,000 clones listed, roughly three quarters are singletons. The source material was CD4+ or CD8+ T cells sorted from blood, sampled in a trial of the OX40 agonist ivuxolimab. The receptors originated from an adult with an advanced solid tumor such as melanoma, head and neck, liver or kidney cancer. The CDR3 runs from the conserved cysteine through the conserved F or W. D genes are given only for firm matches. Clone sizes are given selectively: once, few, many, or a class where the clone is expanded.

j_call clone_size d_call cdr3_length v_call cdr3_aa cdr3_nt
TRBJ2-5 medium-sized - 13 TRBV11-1 CASTPWGQETQYF TGTGCCAGCACCCCCTGGGGCCAAGAGACCCAGTACTTC
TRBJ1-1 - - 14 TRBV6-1 CASNGRGGFTEAFF TGTGCCAGCAACGGACGGGGAGGTTTCACTGAAGCTTTCTTT
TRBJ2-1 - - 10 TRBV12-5 CASGNVVLLF TGTGCTAGTGGAAACGTCGTGTTGCTCTTC
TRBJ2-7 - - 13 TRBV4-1 CASSLRTSYEQYF TGCGCCAGCAGCCTTCGGACCTCCTACGAGCAGTACTTC
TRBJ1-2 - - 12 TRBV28 CASSFMDLGYTF TGTGCCAGCAGTTTCATGGATCTTGGCTACACCTTC
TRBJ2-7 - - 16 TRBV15 CATSRDPWESSYEQYF TGTGCCACCAGCAGAGATCCCTGGGAATCCTCCTACGAGCAGTACTTC
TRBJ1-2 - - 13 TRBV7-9 CATSGGEAYGYTF TGTGCCACCAGCGGCGGGGAGGCCTATGGCTACACCTTC
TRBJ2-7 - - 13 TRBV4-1 CASSQVGAYEQYF TGCGCCAGCAGCCAAGTGGGGGCTTACGAGCAGTACTTC
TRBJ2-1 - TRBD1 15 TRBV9 CASSLRDRGYNEQFF TGTGCCAGCAGCCTCCGGGACAGAGGCTACAATGAGCAGTTCTTC
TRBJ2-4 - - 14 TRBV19 CASSHLNDKNIQYF TGTGCCAGTAGCCACCTAAATGACAAAAACATTCAGTACTTC
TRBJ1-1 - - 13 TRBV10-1 CASSDGGPTEAFF TGCGCCAGCAGTGATGGGGGACCCACTGAAGCTTTCTTT
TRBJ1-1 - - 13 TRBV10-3 CAISEGGVLEAFF TGTGCCATCAGTGAAGGCGGGGTCCTTGAGGCTTTCTTT
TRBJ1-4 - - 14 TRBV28 CASSIRDGLEKLFF TGTGCCAGCAGTATCCGGGACGGGCTAGAAAAACTGTTTTTT
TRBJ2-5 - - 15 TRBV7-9 CASSAWSPFVETQYF TGTGCCAGCAGTGCGTGGAGCCCCTTTGTAGAGACCCAGTACTTC
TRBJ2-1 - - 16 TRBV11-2 CASSFRRDGRNNEQFF TGTGCCAGCAGCTTCAGACGGGACGGAAGAAACAATGAGCAGTTCTTC
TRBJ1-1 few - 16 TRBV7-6 CASSSLVGTGETEAFF TGTGCCAGCAGCTCCCTCGTTGGGACTGGGGAGACTGAAGCTTTCTTT
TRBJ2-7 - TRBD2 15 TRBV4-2 CASSQEASGSYEQYF TGTGCCAGCAGCCAAGAAGCTAGCGGGAGCTACGAGCAGTACTTC
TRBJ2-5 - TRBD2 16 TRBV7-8 CASSSPGLAGQETQYF TGTGCCAGCAGCTCCCCGGGACTAGCGGGGCAAGAGACCCAGTACTTC
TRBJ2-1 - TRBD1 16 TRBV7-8 CASSPGTGIFFDEQFF TGTGCCAGCAGCCCGGGGACAGGGATTTTTTTTGATGAGCAGTTCTTC
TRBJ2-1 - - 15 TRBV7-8 CASSFLSTVDNEQFF TGTGCCAGCAGCTTCCTCTCGACTGTAGACAATGAGCAGTTCTTC
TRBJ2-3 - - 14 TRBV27 CASSSEGGRDTQYF TGTGCCAGCAGTTCCGAAGGAGGGAGGGATACGCAGTATTTT
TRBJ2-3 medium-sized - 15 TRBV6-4 CASSDGTGNTDTQYF TGTGCCAGCAGTGACGGCACAGGGAACACAGATACGCAGTATTTT
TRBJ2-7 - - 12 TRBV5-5 CASSLLSYEQYF TGTGCCAGCAGCTTGTTGTCCTACGAGCAGTACTTC
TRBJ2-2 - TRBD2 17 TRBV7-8 CASSLETSGRSSGELFF TGTGCCAGCAGCTTGGAGACGAGCGGGAGAAGTTCCGGGGAGCTGTTTTTT
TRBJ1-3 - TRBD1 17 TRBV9 CASSINPGQLSGNTIYF TGTGCCAGCAGCATCAACCCGGGACAGCTCTCTGGAAACACCATATATTTT
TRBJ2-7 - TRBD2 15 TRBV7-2 CASSLGGGISYEQYF TGTGCCAGCAGCTTAGGCGGGGGTATTTCCTACGAGCAGTACTTC
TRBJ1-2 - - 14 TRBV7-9 CASSLKAEHYGYTF TGTGCCAGCAGCTTAAAGGCGGAGCACTATGGCTACACCTTC
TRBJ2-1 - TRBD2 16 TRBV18 CASSLGTSGIYNEQFF TGTGCCAGCTCACTCGGGACTAGCGGGATCTACAATGAGCAGTTCTTC
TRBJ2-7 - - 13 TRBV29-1 CSVEVEWGHEQYF TGCAGCGTTGAAGTTGAATGGGGGCACGAGCAGTACTTC
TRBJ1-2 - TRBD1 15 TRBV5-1 CASSVMPGQGNGYTF TGCGCCAGCAGCGTTATGCCGGGACAGGGAAATGGCTACACCTTC
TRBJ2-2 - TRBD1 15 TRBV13 CASGSTGGSAGELFF TGTGCCAGCGGGTCGACAGGGGGCTCTGCCGGGGAGCTGTTTTTT
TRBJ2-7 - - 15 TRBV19 CASQFTGSSSYEQYF TGTGCCAGTCAATTCACGGGGTCAAGCTCCTACGAGCAGTACTTC
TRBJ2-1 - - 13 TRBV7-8 CASSLTSLDEQFF TGTGCCAGCAGCTTGACTAGTTTGGATGAGCAGTTCTTC
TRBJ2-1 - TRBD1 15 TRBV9 CASSPGQGEGNEQFF TGTGCCAGCAGCCCCGGACAGGGGGAAGGCAATGAGCAGTTCTTC
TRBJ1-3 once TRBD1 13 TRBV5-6 CASSLWTGSTIYF TGTGCCAGCAGCTTGTGGACAGGGAGCACCATATATTTT
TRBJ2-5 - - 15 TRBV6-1 CASSDDWFLEETQYF TGTGCCAGCAGTGACGACTGGTTTTTGGAAGAGACCCAGTACTTC
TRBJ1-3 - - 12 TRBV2 CAIGTTGNTIYF TGTGCCATAGGGACGACGGGAAACACCATATATTTT
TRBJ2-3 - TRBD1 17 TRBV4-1 CASSQPSGQGLTDTQYF TGCGCCAGCAGCCAACCTTCCGGACAGGGACTCACAGATACGCAGTATTTT
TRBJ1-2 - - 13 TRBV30 CAWSETSNYGYTF TGTGCCTGGAGTGAAACATCTAACTATGGCTACACCTTC
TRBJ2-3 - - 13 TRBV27 CASSLNSQDTQYF TGTGCCAGCAGTTTAAACTCCCAAGATACGCAGTATTTT
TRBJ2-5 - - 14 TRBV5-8 CASSLGRGRETQYF TGTGCCAGCAGCTTGGGCAGGGGACGAGAGACCCAGTACTTC
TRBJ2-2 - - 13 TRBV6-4 CASSGTEYGELFF TGTGCCAGCAGTGGGACAGAATACGGGGAGCTGTTTTTT
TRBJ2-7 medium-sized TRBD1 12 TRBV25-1 CASRDRAYEQYF TGTGCCAGCAGGGACAGGGCCTACGAGCAGTACTTC
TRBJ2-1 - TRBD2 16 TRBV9 CASSVGSSGMDNEQFF TGTGCCAGCAGCGTAGGGTCTAGCGGGATGGACAATGAGCAGTTCTTC